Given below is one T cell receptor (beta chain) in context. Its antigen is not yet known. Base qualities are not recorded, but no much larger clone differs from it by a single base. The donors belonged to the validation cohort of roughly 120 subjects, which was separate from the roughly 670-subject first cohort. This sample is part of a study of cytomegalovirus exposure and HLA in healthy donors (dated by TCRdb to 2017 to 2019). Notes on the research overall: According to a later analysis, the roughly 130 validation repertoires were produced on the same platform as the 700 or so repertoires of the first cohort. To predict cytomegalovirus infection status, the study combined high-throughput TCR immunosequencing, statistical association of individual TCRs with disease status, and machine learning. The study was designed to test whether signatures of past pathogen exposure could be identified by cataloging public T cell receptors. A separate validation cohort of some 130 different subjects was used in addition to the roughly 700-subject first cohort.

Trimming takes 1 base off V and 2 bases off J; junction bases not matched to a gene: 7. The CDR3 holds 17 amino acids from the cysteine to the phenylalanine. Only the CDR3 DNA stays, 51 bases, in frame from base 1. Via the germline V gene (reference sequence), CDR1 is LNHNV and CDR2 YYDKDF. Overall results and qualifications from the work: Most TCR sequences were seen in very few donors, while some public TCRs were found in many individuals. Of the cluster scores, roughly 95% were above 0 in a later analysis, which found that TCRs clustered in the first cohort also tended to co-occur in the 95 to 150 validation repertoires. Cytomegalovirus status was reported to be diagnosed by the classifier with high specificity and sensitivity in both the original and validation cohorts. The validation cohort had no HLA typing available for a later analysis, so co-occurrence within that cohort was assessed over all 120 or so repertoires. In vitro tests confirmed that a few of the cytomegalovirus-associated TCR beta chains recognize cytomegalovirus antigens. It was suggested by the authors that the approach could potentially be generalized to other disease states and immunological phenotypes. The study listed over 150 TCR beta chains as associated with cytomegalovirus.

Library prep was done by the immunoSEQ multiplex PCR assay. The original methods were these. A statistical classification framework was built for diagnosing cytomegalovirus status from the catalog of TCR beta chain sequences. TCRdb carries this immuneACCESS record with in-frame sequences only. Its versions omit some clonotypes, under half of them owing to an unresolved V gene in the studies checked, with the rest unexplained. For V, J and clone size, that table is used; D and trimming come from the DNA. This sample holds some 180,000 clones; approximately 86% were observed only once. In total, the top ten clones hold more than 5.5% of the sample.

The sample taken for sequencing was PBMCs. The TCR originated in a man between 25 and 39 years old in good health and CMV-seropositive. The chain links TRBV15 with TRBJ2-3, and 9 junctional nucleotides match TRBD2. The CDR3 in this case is CATSRGHASGNTDTQYF. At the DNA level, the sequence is TGTGCCACCAGCAGAGGCCACGCTAGCGGGAACACAGATACGCAGTATTTT.